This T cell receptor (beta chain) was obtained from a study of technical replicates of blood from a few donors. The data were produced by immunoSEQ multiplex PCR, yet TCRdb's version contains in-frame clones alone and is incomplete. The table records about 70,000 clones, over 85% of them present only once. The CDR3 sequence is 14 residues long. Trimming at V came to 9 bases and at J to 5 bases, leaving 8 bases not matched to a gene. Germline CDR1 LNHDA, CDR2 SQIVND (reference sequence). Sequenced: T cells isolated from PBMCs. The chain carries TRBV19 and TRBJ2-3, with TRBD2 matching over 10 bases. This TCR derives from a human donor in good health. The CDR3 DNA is TGTGCCAGCGCTCTAGCGGGAGTCTTAGATACGCAGTATTTT. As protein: CASALAGVLDTQYF.